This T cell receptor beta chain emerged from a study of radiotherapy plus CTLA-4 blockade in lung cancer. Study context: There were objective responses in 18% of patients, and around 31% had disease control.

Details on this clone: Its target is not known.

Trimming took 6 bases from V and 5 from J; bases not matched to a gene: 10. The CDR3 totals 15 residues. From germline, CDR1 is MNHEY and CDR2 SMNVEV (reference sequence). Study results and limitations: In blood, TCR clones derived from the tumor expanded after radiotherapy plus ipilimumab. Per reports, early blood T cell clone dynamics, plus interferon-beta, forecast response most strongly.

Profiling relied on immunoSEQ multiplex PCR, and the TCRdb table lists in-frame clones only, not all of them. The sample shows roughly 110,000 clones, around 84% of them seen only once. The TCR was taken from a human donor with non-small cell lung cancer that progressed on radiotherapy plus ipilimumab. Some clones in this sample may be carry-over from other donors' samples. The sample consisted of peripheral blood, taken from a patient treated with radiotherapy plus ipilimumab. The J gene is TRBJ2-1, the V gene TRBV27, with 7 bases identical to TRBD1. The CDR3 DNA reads TGTGCCAGCAGAATTCCCGGGACAGTAAACAATGAGCAGTTCTTC. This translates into CASRIPGTVNNEQFF.